Listed below are T cell receptor beta chains from one sample, sequenced in a study of shared clonotypes between healthy human individuals. The data were produced by immunoSEQ multiplex PCR, yet TCRdb's version contains in-frame clones alone and is incomplete. This table holds approximately 620,000 clones, about 97% found once. The sequencing sample was made of naive CD4+ T cells sorted from blood. Source of these receptors: a woman in her 30s in good health. Each CDR3 is given with its conserved first and last residue. The D gene is left open where the match is weak. Some rows mark clone size as missing; the rest say once, few, many or name a class of expanded clone.

abundance | j_gene | d_gene | v_gene | CDR3nt | CDR3aa
NA | TRBJ2-1 | NA | TRBV6-1 | TGTGCCAGCAGTGGACAGGCGAGCTCCTACAATGAGCAGTTCTTC | CASSGQASSYNEQFF
once | TRBJ2-7 | NA | TRBV4-1 | TGCGCCAGCAGCCTCCTAGCGCCCGGGGACGAGCAGTACTTC | CASSLLAPGDEQYF
NA | TRBJ2-7 | NA | TRBV19 | TGTGCCAGTAGTAGCGGGACAGATCACTACGAGCAGTACTTC | CASSSGTDHYEQYF
NA | TRBJ2-7 | TRBD2 | TRBV7-9 | TGTGCCAGCAGCTTACTCCTAGCGGGAGCGAACTACGAGCAGTACTTC | CASSLLLAGANYEQYF
NA | TRBJ1-4 | NA | TRBV4-1 | TGCGCCAGCAGCCGAACTCGGACGGCGAATGAAAAACTGTTTTTT | CASSRTRTANEKLFF
once | TRBJ1-1 | TRBD1 | TRBV19 | TGTGCCAGTAGTACCCCACGGACAGGGGTAACCACTGAAGCTTTCTTT | CASSTPRTGVTTEAFF
NA | TRBJ2-1 | TRBD1 | TRBV5-1 | TGCGCCAGCAGACTGGACAGGAATGAGCAGTTCTTC | CASRLDRNEQFF
NA | TRBJ2-3 | NA | TRBV7-6 | TGTGCCAGCAGCTTAGGGGCTAGCACAGATACGCAGTATTTT | CASSLGASTDTQYF
NA | TRBJ2-5 | TRBD2 | TRBV14 | TGTGCCAGCGGGGCCACTAGCGGGAGGTTTGAGACCCAGTACTTC | CASGATSGRFETQYF
NA | TRBJ2-2 | NA | TRBV27 | TGTGCCAGCAGTTTATTCGTTGCGTCTAGCCAGCGGGAGCTGTTTTTT | CASSLFVASSQRELFF
NA | TRBJ2-3 | NA | TRBV15 | TGTGCCACCAACCGACGCGAAGGGGGAGATACGCAGTATTTT | CATNRREGGDTQYF